The clone carrying this T cell receptor beta chain was observed a single time. Its antigen is not known. The sample originates from a study of Ad26.COV2.S vaccination and SARS-CoV-2 variants. Whole-study results and caveats: Post-vaccination breadth of spike-specific CD8+ and CD4+ T cell responses was reportedly substantial. From the TCR breadth and depth analyses, total T cell responses may have been underestimated. Comparability of non-spike TCR breadth was observed across vaccine and placebo recipients.

Treatment of the sample: roughly 18 received Ad26.COV2.S at low or high dose, single or two shots; 5 received placebo; per-sample allocation not given. Repertoires come from day 63 after the first vaccine or placebo injection. The CDR3 consists of 15 residues. V was pared by 4 bases and J by 3 bases, with 15 bases between. CDR1 and CDR2 from the germline V gene are SEHNR and FQNEAQ (reference sequence). Profiling relied on immunoSEQ multiplex PCR, and the TCRdb table lists in-frame clones only, not all of them. Of about 460,000 clones listed, about 89% were seen once; the top ten hold about 1.7%. This chain connects TRBV7-9 to TRBJ1-1; a weak D match, TRBD1 (6 bases). The clonotype comes from a person aged 18 to 65 who received the Ad26.COV2.S COVID-19 vaccine or a placebo. This specimen consisted of peripheral blood, obtained in a trial of Ad26.COV2.S vaccine versus placebo. The CDR3 DNA follows: TGTGCCAGCAGCTCAGGCCGGACAGTCGACACTGAAGCTTTCTTT. It is translated as CASSSGRTVDTEAFF.